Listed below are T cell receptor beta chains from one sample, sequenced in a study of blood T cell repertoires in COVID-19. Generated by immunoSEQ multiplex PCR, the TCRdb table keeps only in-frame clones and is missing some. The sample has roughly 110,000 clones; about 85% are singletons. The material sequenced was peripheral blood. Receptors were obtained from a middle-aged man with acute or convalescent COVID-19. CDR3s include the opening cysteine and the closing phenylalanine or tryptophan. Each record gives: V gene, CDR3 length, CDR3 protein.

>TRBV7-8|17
CASSYQMGLTNTGELFF
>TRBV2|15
CASMTSGRITETQYF
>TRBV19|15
CASSIVARLSNEQFF
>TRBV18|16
CASSPSGTVVYNEQFF
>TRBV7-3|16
CASSLIPLGRNTEAFF
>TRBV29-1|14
CSVEDSGKEEKLFF
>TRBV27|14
CASSRQGWSSPLHF
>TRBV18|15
CASSLLDQGWTEAFF
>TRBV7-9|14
CASSRDRGSYEQYF
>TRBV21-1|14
CASSSPAIRQPQHF
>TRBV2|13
CASSGPGGGEQYF
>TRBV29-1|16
CSGGESRQGRNSPLHF
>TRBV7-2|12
CASSLSYNEQFF
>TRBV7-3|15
CASSAGVAPEETQYF
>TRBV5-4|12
CASSSSNSPLHF
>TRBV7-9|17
CASSFLLAGDYYNEQFF
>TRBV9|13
CASTRDRSYGYTF
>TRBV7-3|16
CASSFSSGGIYNEQFF
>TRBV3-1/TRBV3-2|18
CASSQEASGTPVRETQYF
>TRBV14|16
CASSQDRLAGSNEQFF